One sample yielded the 30 T cell receptor beta chains listed below, sequenced in a study of T cell changes during pregnancy in multiple sclerosis. Clones were sequenced by immunoSEQ multiplex PCR, and TCRdb holds only the in-frame ones, with some missing. The sample shows 11,000 or so clones, roughly 94% of them seen only once. Source: CD4+ T cells from peripheral blood mononuclear cells, taken before pregnancy. The receptors shown here come from a female donor with multiple sclerosis, enrolled in a pregnancy study.

The chain combines TRBV21-1 with TRBJ2-7; no check of the table's D call, TRBD1, against the DNA was made. TRBV21-1 is a listed pseudogene. The CDR3 has 16 amino acids. The DNA of the CDR3 is TGTGCCAGCAGCAAATATCGACAGGAGCTAGGGTACGAGCAGTACTTC. It translates to CASSKYRQELGYEQYF.

The CDR3 reads CASNPQGSNTGELFF. The CDR3 DNA sequence: TGCGCCAGCAACCCTCAGGGATCGAACACCGGGGAGCTGTTTTTT. This chain joins TRBV5-1 and TRBJ2-2; the D gene is possibly TRBD1 (5 bases). Between the trimmed V and J ends, which lost 6 bases and 0 bases, there was a span of 12 bases. CDR1 SGHRS and CDR2 YFSETQ come from the germline V gene. The CDR3 covers 15 residues.

V and J are TRBV5-5 and TRBJ2-7, with a tentative D call TRBD1 (6 bases). V lost 4 bases and J 5 bases, leaving 16 bases between the germline ends. This CDR3 has 14 residues. The germline V gene encodes CDR1 SGHKS and CDR2 YYEKEE (reference sequence). The CDR3: CASSPKQGIHEQYF. The CDR3 DNA sequence: TGTGCCAGCAGCCCAAAGCAGGGGATCCACGAGCAGTACTTC.

The chain links TRBV9 to TRBJ2-1, with D perhaps matching TRBD2 (5 bases). V was shortened by 3 bases and J by 2 bases, with 9 bases between the two germline ends. Germline assignment: CDR1 SGDLS and CDR2 YYNGEE. The CDR3 runs 14 residues. CDR3 amino acids: CASSAVSAYNEQFF. The DNA for the CDR3 is TGTGCCAGCAGCGCCGTTAGCGCCTACAATGAGCAGTTCTTC.

The chain employs TRBV2 and TRBJ1-6, with D possibly being TRBD1 (5 bases). This CDR3 spans 13 amino acids. Germline values: CDR1 SNHLY, CDR2 FYNNEI. The germline V and J ends were trimmed by 11 bases and 11 bases, with 19 bases remaining between them. CDR3 DNA sequence: TGTGCCTGCGCCCCGGGACTAGGGGCACCCCTCCACTTT. Translated, it gives CACAPGLGAPLHF. The complete variable domain, with remaining parts taken from reference TRBV2 and TRBJ1-6, reads EPEVTQTPSHQVTQMGQEVILRCVPISNHLYFYWYRQILGQKVEFLVSFYNNEISEKSEIFDDQFSVERPDGSNFTLKIRSTKLEDSAMYFCACAPGLGAPLHFGNGTRLTVT.

The chain couples TRBV5-1 to TRBJ1-1; TRBD1 matches 9 bases. The CDR3 length is 15 residues. The trim removed 2 bases at V and 4 bases at J, leaving 6 bases unmatched. Germline CDR1 reads SGHRS; CDR2 reads YFSETQ. The CDR3 protein is CASSFYRGQGTEAFF. CDR3 DNA sequence: TGCGCCAGCAGCTTCTACAGGGGGCAGGGCACTGAAGCTTTCTTT.

The rearrangement joins TRBV19 to TRBJ1-1, with TRBD1 identical over 7 bases. The J segment lost 1 base and the V segment lost 6 bases, leaving 5 bases of the junction unmatched. The CDR3 has 14 amino acids. Per the germline V gene, CDR1 is LNHDA and CDR2 is SQIVND (reference sequence). For the CDR3, the DNA is TGTGCCAGTAGAGTACAGGGGCGGAACACTGAAGCTTTCTTT. This gives the protein CASRVQGRNTEAFF.

The rearrangement uses TRBV28 and TRBJ2-5; D unresolved. This CDR3 spans 11 amino acids. Trimming left V 6 bases short and J 3 bases short, with 5 bases between. Germline V lookup: CDR1 MDHEN, CDR2 SYDVKM. CDR3 in amino acids: CASSPEETQYF. CDR3 in DNA: TGTGCCAGCAGCCCAGAAGAGACCCAGTACTTC.

The chain couples TRBV7-8 to TRBJ1-5, with no clear D. Between the trimmed V and J ends, which lost 2 bases and 0 bases, there was a span of 8 bases. In germline, CDR1 is SGHVS, CDR2 FQNEAQ. The CDR3 extends over 15 amino acids. CDR3 in amino acids: CASSLLPYSNQPQHF. The CDR3 nucleotides are TGTGCCAGCAGCTTACTTCCTTATAGCAATCAGCCCCAGCATTTT.

This clone was seen just once. This chain uses TRBV7-9 with TRBJ1-4; 9 positions agree with TRBD1. The CDR3 sequence is 15 residues long. Per germline, CDR1 SEHNR and CDR2 FQNEAQ (reference sequence). V trimming: 1 base; J trimming: 7 bases; junction bases outside the gene matches: 4. The CDR3 sequence is CASSLGDRALEKLFF. CDR3 DNA: TGTGCCAGCAGCTTAGGGGACAGGGCTCTTGAAAAACTGTTTTTT.

In its sample, this clone was seen once. The V and J genes are TRBV14 and TRBJ1-1; D is ambiguous. Trimming left V 1 base short and J 5 bases short, with 5 bases between. CDR1 is SGHDN and CDR2 is FVKESK in the germline V gene. The CDR3 is 12 amino acids. CDR3 bases: TGTGCCAGCAGCCAAGCCGGGACTGAAGCTTTCTTT. Encoded protein: CASSQAGTEAFF.

The chain uses TRBV2 and TRBJ1-3; D gene unclear. CDR3 size: 15 residues. Trimming left V 8 bases short and J 4 bases short, with 18 bases between. The germline V gene encodes CDR1 SNHLY and CDR2 FYNNEI. The CDR3 nucleotides are TGTGCCAGCCTACGCGTCTCGGGGTACGGAAACACCATATATTTT. It yields the protein CASLRVSGYGNTIYF.

The V and J genes are TRBV4-1 and TRBJ2-3, with D unclear. Trimming cost V 7 bases and J 4 bases, with 18 bases left between them. The CDR3 contains 15 residues. Germline CDR1 and CDR2: MGHRA and YSYEKL. CDR3 region: CASITDSTSADTQYF. CDR3 sequence (DNA): TGCGCCAGCATCACCGACTCAACCTCGGCAGATACGCAGTATTTT.

The gene calls are TRBV7-8 and TRBJ1-1; D gene ambiguous. Trimming pared 6 bases from V and 3 bases from J, leaving 8 bases between. This CDR3 contains 12 residues. Germline CDR1 and CDR2: SGHVS and FQNEAQ. The CDR3 bases are TGTGCCAGCAGACGAGAATACACTGAAGCTTTCTTT. Amino acid sequence: CASRREYTEAFF.

This chain connects TRBV7-2 to TRBJ1-2, with 9 bases matching TRBD1. CDR3 length equals 15 residues. Germline V lookup: CDR1 SGHTA, CDR2 FQGNSA. With 2 bases clipped from V and 2 bases from J, the junction kept 3 bases outside the gene matches. The CDR3 DNA sequence: TGTGCCAGCAGCTTACCGGGACAGGGAAACTATGGCTACACCTTC. Translated, it gives CASSLPGQGNYGYTF. The complete variable domain, with remaining parts taken from reference TRBV7-2 and TRBJ1-2, reads GAGVSQSPSNKVTEKGKDVELRCDPISGHTALYWYRQSLGQGLEFLIYFQGNSAPDKSGLPSDRFSAERTGGSVSTLTIQRTQQEDSAVYLCASSLPGQGNYGYTFGSGTRLTVV.

This chain links TRBV2 with TRBJ1-5; 7 bases fit TRBD1. The germline V gene encodes CDR1 SNHLY and CDR2 FYNNEI. The V and J ends lost 3 bases and 7 bases, in that order; junction bases with no gene match: 9. This CDR3 contains 15 residues. The CDR3, as DNA: TGTGCCAGCAGTGACGACAGGGCCCAATTGCAGCCCCAGCATTTT. The encoded protein is CASSDDRAQLQPQHF.

The chain couples TRBV19 to TRBJ2-2; no definite D call. Germline lookup yields CDR1 LNHDA and CDR2 SQIVND (reference sequence). The germline V and J ends were trimmed by 0 bases and 1 base, with 9 bases remaining between them. The CDR3 has 16 amino acids. The CDR3 here is CASSIDNSQNTGELFF. The CDR3 nucleotides read TGTGCCAGTAGTATAGATAACAGTCAGAACACCGGGGAGCTGTTTTTT.

The V call is TRBV5-6, the J call TRBJ1-5; 8 bases fit TRBD1. Losses at the gene ends were 3 bases for V and 3 bases for J; bases not matched to a gene: 11. Germline lookup yields CDR1 SGHDT and CDR2 YYEEEE. The CDR3 spans 17 residues. This CDR3 reads CASSSYGRTGFNQPQHF. In DNA, the CDR3 is TGTGCCAGCAGCTCTTATGGACGGACAGGGTTCAATCAGCCCCAGCATTTT.

This chain joins TRBV7-2 and TRBJ1-5; no definite D call. From germline, CDR1 is SGHTA and CDR2 FQGNSA. CDR3 size: 15 residues. V lost 5 bases and J 0 bases, leaving 11 bases between the germline ends. CDR3 bases: TGTGCCAGCAGCCCGGAGGTATTTAGCAATCAGCCCCAGCATTTT. Amino acids: CASSPEVFSNQPQHF.

V and J are TRBV11-2 and TRBJ1-2; D is ambiguous. The CDR3 covers 17 residues. Germline CDR1 SGHAT, CDR2 FQNNGV. V was pared by 7 bases and J by 2 bases, with 23 bases between. The CDR3 nucleotides are TGTGCCAGCAACCCCATAGGAGGGCAGTCGGTAAACTATGGCTACACCTTC. It codes for CASNPIGGQSVNYGYTF.

The chain joins TRBV6-6 to TRBJ2-2; 9 nucleotides align to TRBD2. J was trimmed by 1 base and V by 5 bases; bases with no gene match: 2. The CDR3 is 15 residues long. The germline CDR1 and CDR2 sequences are MNHNY and SVGAGI (reference sequence). This CDR3 is CASSAAGGNTGELFF. The CDR3 coding sequence is TGTGCCAGCAGTGCAGCGGGGGGGAACACCGGGGAGCTGTTTTTT.

This clone has only one observation. This chain uses TRBV19 with TRBJ1-2; 8 nucleotides align to TRBD1. The CDR3 sequence is 14 residues long. Losses at the gene ends were 4 bases for V and 2 bases for J; bases not matched to a gene: 3. CDR1 and CDR2 from the germline V gene are LNHDA and SQIVND (reference sequence). DNA of the CDR3: TGTGCCAGTAGTAGGACAGGGACCAACTATGGCTACACCTTC. This gives the protein CASSRTGTNYGYTF.

The chain links TRBV11-2 to TRBJ1-5; perhaps TRBD1 as D (5 bases). This CDR3 spans 14 amino acids. V dropped 5 bases and J dropped 3 bases, with 11 bases sitting between them. Germline V lookup: CDR1 SGHAT, CDR2 FQNNGV. The CDR3, as DNA: TGTGCCAGCAGCCTAGGGGCCTTCAATCAGCCCCAGCATTTT. It translates to CASSLGAFNQPQHF.

CDR3 residues: CASSISPSGRGTDTQYF. The CDR3, as DNA: TGTGCCAGTAGTATAAGCCCTAGCGGTAGGGGCACAGATACGCAGTATTTT. V and J are TRBV19 and TRBJ2-3; 7 bases line up with TRBD2. There are 17 residues in the CDR3. The V gene end was trimmed by 2 bases and the J gene end by 1 base; junction bases not matched to a gene: 9. Germline CDR1 LNHDA, CDR2 SQIVND (reference sequence). The variable domain in full, completed from reference TRBV19 and TRBJ2-3, reads DGGITQSPKYLFRKEGQNVTLSCEQNLNHDAMYWYRQDPGQGLRLIYYSQIVNDFQKGDIAEGYSVSREKKESFPLTVTSAQKNPTAFYLCASSISPSGRGTDTQYFGPGTRLTVL.

CDR3 DNA sequence: TGTGCCAGCAGCCCTGGGGACAGGGTGGCTGAAAAACTGTTTTTT. It translates to CASSPGDRVAEKLFF. The chain joins TRBV9 to TRBJ1-4; 9 nucleotides line up with TRBD1. The germline V gene encodes CDR1 SGDLS and CDR2 YYNGEE. The CDR3 runs 15 residues. Trimming removed 4 bases from V and 7 bases from J; junction bases left unmatched: 8.

This clone has a handful of counts. V is TRBV10-3 and J is TRBJ1-1; D is undetermined. Germline V gene sequence: CDR1 ENHRY, CDR2 SYGVKD. Trimming removed 6 bases at V and 1 base at J, with 9 bases between. This CDR3 comprises 13 residues. The CDR3 reads CAIRKDSNTEAFF. The CDR3, as DNA: TGTGCCATCAGGAAGGACTCGAACACTGAAGCTTTCTTT.

This clone was seen just once. This chain connects TRBV14 to TRBJ2-7; a possible D gene is TRBD2 (5 bases). Germline V CDR1 and CDR2: SGHDN, FVKESK. This CDR3 has 15 amino acids. Trimming took off 0 bases at V and 1 base at J, with 10 bases between the two ends. The CDR3 sequence: CASSQETRGSYEQYF. CDR3 bases: TGTGCCAGCAGCCAAGAGACCCGAGGGTCCTACGAGCAGTACTTC.

The chain links TRBV2 to TRBJ2-5; D might be TRBD2 (5 bases). This CDR3 comprises 15 residues. Deletions cut 4 bases from V and 4 bases from J, with 16 bases between. CDR1 and CDR2 (germline): SNHLY, FYNNEI. CDR3 coding DNA: TGTGCCAGCAGTGTACGGGATTTCTGGGGAGAGACCCAGTACTTC. Translating it yields CASSVRDFWGETQYF. Together with reference TRBV2 and TRBJ2-5, the CDR3 gives the full variable domain: EPEVTQTPSHQVTQMGQEVILRCVPISNHLYFYWYRQILGQKVEFLVSFYNNEISEKSEIFDDQFSVERPDGSNFTLKIRSTKLEDSAMYFCASSVRDFWGETQYFGPGTRLLVL.

The chain combines TRBV12-5 with TRBJ1-1, with D tentatively TRBD1 (6 bases). The CDR3 spans 15 residues. V lost 7 bases and J lost 2, with 17 bases in between. From germline, CDR1 is LGHNT and CDR2 FRNRAP. CDR3 coding DNA: TGTGCTAGTGCCGGTCCGGGGGGCCCCAACACTGAAGCTTTCTTT. Amino acid sequence: CASAGPGGPNTEAFF.

V is TRBV7-8 and J is TRBJ2-7; 9 nucleotides match TRBD1. The CDR3 covers 15 residues. Looked up from germline, CDR1 is SGHVS and CDR2 is FQNEAQ. V lost 1 base and J lost 5; bases outside the gene matches: 6. CDR3 nucleotide sequence: TGTGCCAGCAGCTTAGGGCCGGGACAGGGCGACGAGCAGTACTTC. This gives the protein CASSLGPGQGDEQYF.